This is a list of T cell receptor beta chains from one sample in a study of OX40 agonist ivuxolimab in advanced cancers. Repertoires were generated with immunoSEQ multiplex PCR, while TCRdb's copy carries only in-frame clones and drops some. The data hold 57,000 or so clones, with roughly 89% observed a single time. The sample was CD4+ or CD8+ T cells sorted from blood, taken in a trial of the OX40 agonist ivuxolimab. The receptors stem from an adult with an advanced solid tumor such as melanoma, head and neck, liver or kidney cancer. Each CDR3 is given without its conserved first and last residue.

V gene,J gene,CDR3 protein
TRBV6-1,TRBJ2-7,ASSSPDRGLREQY
TRBV7-3,TRBJ2-7,ASSVNPGGGEQY
TRBV5-5,TRBJ1-5,ASSPSGGQINQPQH
TRBV6-1,TRBJ2-7,ASIGGASYEQY
TRBV27,TRBJ1-6,ASRPFRDPPYNSPLH
TRBV4-2,TRBJ1-2,ASSQDEWVNYGYT
TRBV18,TRBJ2-2,ASSPRSGTNTGELF
TRBV7-9,TRBJ2-2,ASSTGGTGTHTGELF
TRBV5-4,TRBJ2-1,ASGNGMRGGNEQF
TRBV5-4,TRBJ1-4,ASSSGQFNEKLF
TRBV29-1,TRBJ1-2,SVPGTAVTNYGYT
TRBV7-9,TRBJ1-4,ASSLGAASGSNEKLF
TRBV19,TRBJ1-3,ASRPDRGLGNTIY
TRBV4-1,TRBJ2-7,ASSRTTSRSYEQY
TRBV6-5,TRBJ1-2,ASSYKGQSRGGYT
TRBV29-1,TRBJ1-1,SEDRGRTEAF
TRBV6-6,TRBJ2-3,ASRTTSYTDTQY
TRBV28,TRBJ1-3,ASSPPGASRDTIY
TRBV30,TRBJ2-7,ACGTGDSEQY
TRBV4-2,TRBJ1-2,ASSRDLGGGVGYGYT
TRBV2,TRBJ2-7,ASGRREGSYEQY